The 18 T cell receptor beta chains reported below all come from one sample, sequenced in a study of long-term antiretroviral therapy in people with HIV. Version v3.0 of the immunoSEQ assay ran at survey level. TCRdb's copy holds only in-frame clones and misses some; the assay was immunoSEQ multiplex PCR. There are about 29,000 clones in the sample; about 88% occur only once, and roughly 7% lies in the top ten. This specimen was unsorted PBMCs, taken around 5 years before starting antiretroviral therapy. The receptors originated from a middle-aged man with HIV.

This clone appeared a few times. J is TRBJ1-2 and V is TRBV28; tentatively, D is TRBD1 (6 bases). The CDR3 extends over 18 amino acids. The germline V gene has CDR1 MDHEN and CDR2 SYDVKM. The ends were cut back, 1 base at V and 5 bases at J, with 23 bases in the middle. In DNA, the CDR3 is TGTGCCAGCAGTTTATACCCCTCCGGACAGTCATTTTGGTATGGCTACACCTTC. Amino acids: CASSLYPSGQSFWYGYTF.

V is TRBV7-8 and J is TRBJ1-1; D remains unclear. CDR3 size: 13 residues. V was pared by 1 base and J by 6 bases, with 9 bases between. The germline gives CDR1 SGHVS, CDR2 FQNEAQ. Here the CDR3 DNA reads TGTGCCAGCAGCTTAGGGGGAAATCCTGAAGCTTTCTTT. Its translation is CASSLGGNPEAFF.

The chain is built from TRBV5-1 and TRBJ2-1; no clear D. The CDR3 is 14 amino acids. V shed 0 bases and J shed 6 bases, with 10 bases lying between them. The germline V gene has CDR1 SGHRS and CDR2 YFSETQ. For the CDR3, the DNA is TGCGCCAGCAGCTTGGACCCCAACTCCAATGAGCAGTTCTTC. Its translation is CASSLDPNSNEQFF.

This CDR3 reads CASQQGRGNTEAFF. The CDR3 coding sequence is TGTGCCAGTCAACAGGGAAGGGGGAACACTGAAGCTTTCTTT. V usage is TRBV2 and J usage is TRBJ1-1, with D tentatively TRBD1 (6 bases). The CDR3 contains 14 residues. Germline assignment: CDR1 SNHLY and CDR2 FYNNEI. V lost 9 bases, J lost 1 base, and 15 bases lay in between.

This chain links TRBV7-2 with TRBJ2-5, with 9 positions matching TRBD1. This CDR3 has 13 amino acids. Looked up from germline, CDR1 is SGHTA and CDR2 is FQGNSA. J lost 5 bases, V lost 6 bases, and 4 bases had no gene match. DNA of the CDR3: TGTGCCAGCAGTCGGACAGGGGTGGAGACCCAGTACTTC. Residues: CASSRTGVETQYF.

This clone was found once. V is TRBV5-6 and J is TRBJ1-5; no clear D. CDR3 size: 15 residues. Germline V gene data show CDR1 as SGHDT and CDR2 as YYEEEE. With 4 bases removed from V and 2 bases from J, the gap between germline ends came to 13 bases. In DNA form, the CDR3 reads TGTGCCAGCAGCGATGGACCGGGTGGCAATCAGCCCCAGCATTTT. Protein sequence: CASSDGPGGNQPQHF. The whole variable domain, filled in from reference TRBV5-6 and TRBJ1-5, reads DAGVTQSPTHLIKTRGQQVTLRCSPKSGHDTVSWYQQALGQGPQFIFQYYEEEERQRGNFPDRFSGHQFPNYSSELNVNALLLGDSALYLCASSDGPGGNQPQHFGDGTRLSIL.

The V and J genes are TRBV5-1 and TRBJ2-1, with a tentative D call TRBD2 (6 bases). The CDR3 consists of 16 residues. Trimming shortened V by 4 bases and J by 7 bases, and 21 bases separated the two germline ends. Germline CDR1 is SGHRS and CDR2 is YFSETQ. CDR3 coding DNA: TGCGCCAGCAGCCCCACCCCGGCTAGCGTGACGAATGAGCAGTTCTTC. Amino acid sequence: CASSPTPASVTNEQFF.

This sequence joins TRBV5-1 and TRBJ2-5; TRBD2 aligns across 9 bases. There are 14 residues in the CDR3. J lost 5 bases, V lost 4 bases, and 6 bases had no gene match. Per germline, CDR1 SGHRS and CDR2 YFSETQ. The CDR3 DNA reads TGCGCCAGCAGCCGTAGCGGGGGTTTGGAGACCCAGTACTTC. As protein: CASSRSGGLETQYF.

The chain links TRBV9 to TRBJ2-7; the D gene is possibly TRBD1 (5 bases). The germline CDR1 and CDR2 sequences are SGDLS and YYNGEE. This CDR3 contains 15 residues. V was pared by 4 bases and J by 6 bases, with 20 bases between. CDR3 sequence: CASSTYSAGIGEQYF. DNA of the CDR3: TGTGCCAGCAGCACATACTCGGCAGGGATAGGCGAGCAGTACTTC.

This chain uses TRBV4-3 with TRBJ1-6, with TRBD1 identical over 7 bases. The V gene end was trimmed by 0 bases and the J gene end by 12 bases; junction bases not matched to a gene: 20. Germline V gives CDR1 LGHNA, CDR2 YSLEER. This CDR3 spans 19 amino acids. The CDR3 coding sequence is TGCGCCAGCAGCCAAGATGACACAGGGGAAAAATCGGAAGGGGTACCCCTCCACTTT. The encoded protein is CASSQDDTGEKSEGVPLHF.

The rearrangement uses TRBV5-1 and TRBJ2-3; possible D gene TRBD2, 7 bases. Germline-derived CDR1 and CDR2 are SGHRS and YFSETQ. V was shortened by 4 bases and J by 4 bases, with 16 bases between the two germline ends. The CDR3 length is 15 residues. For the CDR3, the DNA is TGCGCCAGCAGCATGGGGGGCGGGAGAGCAGATACGCAGTATTTT. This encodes CASSMGGGRADTQYF.

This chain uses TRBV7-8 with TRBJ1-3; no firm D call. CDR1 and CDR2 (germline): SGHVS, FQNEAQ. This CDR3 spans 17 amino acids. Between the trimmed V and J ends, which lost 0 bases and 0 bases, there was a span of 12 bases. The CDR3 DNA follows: TGTGCCAGCAGCTTAGCAGAAGGCGGATTCTCTGGAAACACCATATATTTT. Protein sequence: CASSLAEGGFSGNTIYF. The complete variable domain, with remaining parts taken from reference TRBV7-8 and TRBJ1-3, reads GAGVSQSPRYKVAKRGQDVALRCDPISGHVSLFWYQQALGQGPEFLTYFQNEAQLDKSGLPSDRFFAERPEGSVSTLKIQRTQQEDSAVYLCASSLAEGGFSGNTIYFGEGSWLTVV.

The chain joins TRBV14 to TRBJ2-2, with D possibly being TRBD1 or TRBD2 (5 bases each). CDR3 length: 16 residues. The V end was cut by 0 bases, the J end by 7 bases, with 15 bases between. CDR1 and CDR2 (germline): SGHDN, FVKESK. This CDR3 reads CASSQDDRGLDGELFF. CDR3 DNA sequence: TGTGCCAGCAGCCAAGATGACAGAGGGTTGGACGGGGAGCTGTTTTTT.

The CDR3: CASSLASGVNIVTDTQYF. CDR3 DNA: TGTGCCAGCAGCTTAGCTTCGGGGGTGAACATTGTCACAGATACGCAGTATTTT. This sequence joins TRBV7-9 and TRBJ2-3, with a tentative D call TRBD2 (6 bases). Germline V lookup: CDR1 SEHNR, CDR2 FQNEAQ (reference sequence). The CDR3 is 18 amino acids. Deletions cut 0 bases from V and 2 bases from J, with 18 bases between.

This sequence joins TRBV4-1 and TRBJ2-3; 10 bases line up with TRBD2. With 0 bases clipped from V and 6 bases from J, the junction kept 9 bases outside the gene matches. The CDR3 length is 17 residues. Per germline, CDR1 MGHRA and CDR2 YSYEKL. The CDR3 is CASSQEGTSGVRDTQYF. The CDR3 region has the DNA TGCGCCAGCAGCCAAGAAGGTACTAGCGGGGTAAGGGATACGCAGTATTTT.

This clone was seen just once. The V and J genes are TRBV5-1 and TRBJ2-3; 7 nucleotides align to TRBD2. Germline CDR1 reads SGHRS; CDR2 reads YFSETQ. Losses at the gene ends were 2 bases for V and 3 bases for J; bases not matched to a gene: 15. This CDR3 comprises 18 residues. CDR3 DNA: TGCGCCAGCAGCTTTGTGCCGGGCGGCGGGAGTGGTACAGATACGCAGTATTTT. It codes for CASSFVPGGGSGTDTQYF.

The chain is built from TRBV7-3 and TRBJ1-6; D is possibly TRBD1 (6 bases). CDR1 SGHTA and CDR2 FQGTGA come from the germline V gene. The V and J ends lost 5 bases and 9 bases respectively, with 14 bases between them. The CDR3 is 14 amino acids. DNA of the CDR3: TGTGCCAGCAGCGAAAATACCAGGGGTTCACCCCTCCACTTT. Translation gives CASSENTRGSPLHF.

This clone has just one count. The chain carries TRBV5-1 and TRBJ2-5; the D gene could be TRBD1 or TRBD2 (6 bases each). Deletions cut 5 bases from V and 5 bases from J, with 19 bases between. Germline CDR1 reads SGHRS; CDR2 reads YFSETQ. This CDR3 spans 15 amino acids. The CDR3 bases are TGCGCCAGCAGACGGGGTAACGGGGGCGAGGAGACCCAGTACTTC. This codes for CASRRGNGGEETQYF. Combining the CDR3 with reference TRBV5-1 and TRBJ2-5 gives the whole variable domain KAGVTQTPRYLIKTRGQQVTLSCSPISGHRSVSWYQQTPGQGLQFLFEYFSETQRNKGNFPGRFSGRQFSNSRSEMNVSTLELGDSALYLCASRRGNGGEETQYFGPGTRLLVL.